Described below is a single T cell receptor beta chain sequence and its context. Libraries were prepared by immunoSEQ multiplex PCR; TCRdb keeps only in-frame clonotypes and omits some of them. The table shows about 410,000 clones, with roughly 90% occurring only once. The entry originates in a study of control samples from healthy donors and cancer patients. CDR3 size: 16 residues. Germline V gene sequence: CDR1 LGHNA, CDR2 YNFKEQ. Trimming removed 0 bases from V and 6 bases from J, with 16 bases in between. The sample taken for sequencing was PBMCs. V is TRBV4-2 and J is TRBJ2-3, with D perhaps matching TRBD2 (6 bases). The source of this sequence is a man aged 35 to 55 with head and neck cancer. The CDR3 sequence: CASSQEVAGLGDTQYF. CDR3 DNA: TGTGCCAGCAGCCAAGAAGTTGCGGGACTCGGGGATACGCAGTATTTT.